The rows below give T cell receptor beta chains drawn from one sample of a study of blood T cell repertoires in COVID-19. Assay used: immunoSEQ multiplex PCR; TCRdb lists only in-frame clones, some missing. The sample lists 35,000 to 50,000 clones; about 86% were seen once. The sample was peripheral blood. All receptors derive from a man between 65 and 79 years old with acute or convalescent COVID-19. Both conserved end residues are part of each CDR3. Fields, in order: D gene, V gene, J gene, clone size, CDR3 protein, CDR3 DNA. D genes are given only for firm matches. The listing skips clone size in some rows; elsewhere it reads once, few, many or a size class.

d_call: TRBD2; v_call: TRBV9; j_call: TRBJ2-7; clone_size: -; cdr3_aa: CASSAHSDPGLVGEQYF; cdr3_nt: TGTGCCAGCAGCGCACATTCGGACCCGGGACTAGTGGGCGAGCAGTACTTC
d_call: TRBD1; v_call: TRBV11-3; j_call: TRBJ2-7; clone_size: -; cdr3_aa: CASSLGAGGSYEQYF; cdr3_nt: TGTGCCAGCAGCTTAGGAGCAGGGGGCTCCTACGAGCAGTACTTC
d_call: -; v_call: TRBV7-9; j_call: TRBJ1-6; clone_size: -; cdr3_aa: CASSLYRENSPLHF; cdr3_nt: TGTGCCAGCAGCCTGTACAGGGAAAATTCACCCCTCCACTTT
d_call: -; v_call: TRBV10-3; j_call: TRBJ1-5; clone_size: -; cdr3_aa: CAISESSGNREYQPQHF; cdr3_nt: TGTGCCATCAGTGAGTCCTCAGGAAATCGAGAGTATCAGCCCCAGCATTTT
d_call: TRBD1; v_call: TRBV12-5; j_call: TRBJ1-3; clone_size: few; cdr3_aa: CASGGQGSSGNTIYF; cdr3_nt: TGTGCTAGTGGTGGACAGGGATCCTCTGGAAACACCATATATTTT
d_call: -; v_call: TRBV7-3; j_call: TRBJ1-1; clone_size: -; cdr3_aa: CASSLTARNTEAFF; cdr3_nt: TGTGCCAGCAGCTTAACAGCAAGGAACACTGAAGCTTTCTTT
d_call: TRBD1; v_call: TRBV5-4; j_call: TRBJ1-6; clone_size: -; cdr3_aa: CASSPGNRGGYSPLHF; cdr3_nt: TGTGCCAGCAGCCCCGGTAACAGGGGAGGTTATTCACCCCTCCACTTT
d_call: TRBD1; v_call: TRBV9; j_call: TRBJ2-2; clone_size: -; cdr3_aa: CASSVEGNRGTGELFF; cdr3_nt: TGTGCCAGCAGCGTAGAGGGTAACAGGGGAACCGGGGAGCTGTTTTTT
d_call: -; v_call: TRBV11-3; j_call: TRBJ2-1; clone_size: few; cdr3_aa: CASSLGGLYNEQFF; cdr3_nt: TGTGCCAGCAGCTTAGGCGGGCTGTACAATGAGCAGTTCTTC
d_call: -; v_call: TRBV3-1/TRBV3-2; j_call: TRBJ1-4; clone_size: -; cdr3_aa: CASSQDKGLGATNEKLFF; cdr3_nt: TGTGCCAGCAGCCAAGATAAGGGCCTCGGGGCAACTAATGAAAAACTGTTTTTT
d_call: -; v_call: TRBV28; j_call: TRBJ2-3; clone_size: -; cdr3_aa: CASSPPGLSTNTQYF; cdr3_nt: TGTGCCAGCAGCCCCCCCGGACTCTCTACCAATACGCAGTATTTT
d_call: -; v_call: TRBV19; j_call: TRBJ1-5; clone_size: few; cdr3_aa: CASRGGNQPQHF; cdr3_nt: TGTGCCAGTCGCGGAGGGAATCAGCCCCAGCATTTT
d_call: -; v_call: TRBV28; j_call: TRBJ2-1; clone_size: -; cdr3_aa: CASGREKQFF; cdr3_nt: TGTGCCAGCGGACGGGAGAAGCAGTTCTTC
d_call: -; v_call: TRBV2; j_call: TRBJ1-2; clone_size: -; cdr3_aa: CASSVSPGTGKGGYTF; cdr3_nt: TGTGCCAGCAGTGTGAGTCCGGGCACCGGGAAGGGTGGCTACACCTTC
d_call: TRBD1; v_call: TRBV19; j_call: TRBJ2-4; clone_size: few; cdr3_aa: CASIGTDRAKNIQYF; cdr3_nt: TGTGCCAGTATCGGGACAGACAGAGCCAAAAACATTCAGTACTTC
d_call: -; v_call: TRBV3-1/TRBV3-2; j_call: TRBJ1-3; clone_size: -; cdr3_aa: CASSQAPGQYTIYF; cdr3_nt: TGTGCCAGCAGCCAAGCACCCGGACAGTACACCATATATTTT
d_call: -; v_call: TRBV5-1; j_call: TRBJ1-1; clone_size: -; cdr3_aa: CASSPDIGGEAFF; cdr3_nt: TGCGCCAGCAGCCCCGATATCGGGGGTGAAGCTTTCTTT
d_call: -; v_call: TRBV30; j_call: TRBJ2-7; clone_size: -; cdr3_aa: CAWGPRPYEQYF; cdr3_nt: TGTGCCTGGGGACCGAGGCCCTACGAGCAGTACTTC
d_call: -; v_call: TRBV6-5; j_call: TRBJ1-5; clone_size: -; cdr3_aa: CASSYQGRGNQPQHF; cdr3_nt: TGTGCCAGCAGTTACCAGGGAAGGGGCAATCAGCCCCAGCATTTT
d_call: -; v_call: TRBV19; j_call: TRBJ1-1; clone_size: -; cdr3_aa: CASSIWAMNTEAFF; cdr3_nt: TGTGCCAGTAGTATTTGGGCCATGAACACTGAAGCTTTCTTT
d_call: -; v_call: TRBV7-9; j_call: TRBJ1-5; clone_size: -; cdr3_aa: CASSPGQSGNQPQHF; cdr3_nt: TGTGCCAGCAGCCCAGGACAGAGCGGCAATCAGCCCCAGCATTTT
d_call: TRBD2; v_call: TRBV30; j_call: TRBJ2-3; clone_size: -; cdr3_aa: CAWRVSWREGPDTQYF; cdr3_nt: TGTGCCTGGAGAGTAAGCTGGCGGGAGGGCCCAGATACGCAGTATTTT
d_call: TRBD1; v_call: TRBV3-1/TRBV3-2; j_call: TRBJ1-4; clone_size: -; cdr3_aa: CASSAPGQGNEKLFF; cdr3_nt: TGTGCCAGCAGCGCTCCCGGACAGGGGAATGAAAAACTGTTTTTT
d_call: -; v_call: TRBV2; j_call: TRBJ1-5; clone_size: -; cdr3_aa: CASRTTARGDQPQHF; cdr3_nt: TGTGCCAGCAGAACGACAGCGCGCGGGGATCAGCCCCAGCATTTT
d_call: -; v_call: TRBV6-1; j_call: TRBJ2-2; clone_size: few; cdr3_aa: CASSELRVDTGELFF; cdr3_nt: TGTGCCAGCAGTGAACTCAGGGTGGACACCGGGGAGCTGTTTTTT
d_call: -; v_call: TRBV5-1; j_call: TRBJ2-1; clone_size: -; cdr3_aa: CASKTESSYNEQFF; cdr3_nt: TGCGCCAGCAAGACAGAGAGCTCCTACAATGAGCAGTTCTTC
d_call: -; v_call: TRBV7-2; j_call: TRBJ1-1; clone_size: -; cdr3_aa: CASSLGASNTEAFF; cdr3_nt: TGTGCCAGCAGCTTAGGCGCTAGTAACACTGAAGCTTTCTTT
d_call: TRBD1; v_call: TRBV19; j_call: TRBJ2-2; clone_size: few; cdr3_aa: CASREGTGDYTGELFF; cdr3_nt: TGTGCCAGTAGAGAGGGGACAGGGGATTACACCGGGGAGCTGTTTTTT
d_call: TRBD1; v_call: TRBV7-9; j_call: TRBJ1-4; clone_size: -; cdr3_aa: CASSRGQGLKLFF; cdr3_nt: TGTGCCAGCAGTAGGGGGCAGGGGTTAAAACTGTTTTTT
d_call: -; v_call: TRBV27; j_call: TRBJ2-2; clone_size: -; cdr3_aa: CASSLSVAGTGELFF; cdr3_nt: TGTGCCAGCAGTTTATCGGTTGCCGGCACCGGGGAGCTGTTTTTT
d_call: -; v_call: TRBV15; j_call: TRBJ2-5; clone_size: -; cdr3_aa: CATSRDRAGVEETQYF; cdr3_nt: TGTGCCACCAGCAGAGACAGGGCAGGGGTGGAAGAGACCCAGTACTTC
d_call: TRBD1; v_call: TRBV9; j_call: TRBJ1-1; clone_size: -; cdr3_aa: CASSVAGGTTEAFF; cdr3_nt: TGTGCCAGCAGCGTAGCAGGGGGAACCACTGAAGCTTTCTTT
d_call: -; v_call: TRBV4-2; j_call: TRBJ1-5; clone_size: few; cdr3_aa: CASSQDLRVGEPQHF; cdr3_nt: TGTGCCAGCAGCCAAGATTTACGGGTCGGGGAGCCCCAGCATTTT
d_call: -; v_call: TRBV12-3/TRBV12-4; j_call: TRBJ1-5; clone_size: few; cdr3_aa: CASSRNDKQPQHF; cdr3_nt: TGTGCCAGCAGTCGAAACGACAAGCAGCCCCAGCATTTT
d_call: -; v_call: TRBV21-1; j_call: TRBJ2-4; clone_size: -; cdr3_aa: CASRTPIGNIQYF; cdr3_nt: TGTGCCAGCAGGACTCCGATCGGAAACATTCAGTACTTC
d_call: -; v_call: TRBV25-1; j_call: TRBJ1-3; clone_size: -; cdr3_aa: CASSESNGGASSGNTIYF; cdr3_nt: TGTGCCAGCAGTGAATCGAATGGAGGGGCTTCCTCTGGAAACACCATATATTTT
d_call: TRBD1; v_call: TRBV29-1; j_call: TRBJ2-7; clone_size: -; cdr3_aa: CSVEAGTANPYEQYF; cdr3_nt: TGCAGCGTCGAAGCCGGGACAGCCAACCCCTACGAGCAGTACTTC
d_call: TRBD2; v_call: TRBV11-3; j_call: TRBJ2-1; clone_size: -; cdr3_aa: CASSQKLAGGIYNEQFF; cdr3_nt: TGTGCCAGCAGCCAGAAACTAGCGGGGGGGATCTACAATGAGCAGTTCTTC
d_call: TRBD1; v_call: TRBV19; j_call: TRBJ2-3; clone_size: -; cdr3_aa: CASSTGQVFTDTQYF; cdr3_nt: TGTGCCAGTAGTACGGGACAGGTCTTCACAGATACGCAGTATTTT
d_call: TRBD1; v_call: TRBV20-1; j_call: TRBJ1-2; clone_size: once; cdr3_aa: CSATDRHGYTF; cdr3_nt: TGCAGTGCCACGGACAGGCATGGCTACACCTTC
d_call: -; v_call: TRBV7-3; j_call: TRBJ2-3; clone_size: -; cdr3_aa: CASSLMGLDTQYF; cdr3_nt: TGTGCCAGCAGCTTAATGGGCCTTGATACGCAGTATTTT
d_call: TRBD1; v_call: TRBV7-8; j_call: TRBJ1-4; clone_size: -; cdr3_aa: CASSFSQGNEKLFF; cdr3_nt: TGTGCCAGCAGCTTTTCACAGGGGAATGAAAAACTGTTTTTT
d_call: -; v_call: TRBV7-2; j_call: TRBJ1-4; clone_size: -; cdr3_aa: CASSLGGETNEKLFF; cdr3_nt: TGTGCCAGCAGCCTGGGGGGGGAAACTAATGAAAAACTGTTTTTT
d_call: TRBD1; v_call: TRBV19; j_call: TRBJ2-1; clone_size: -; cdr3_aa: CASSTGTAFNEQFF; cdr3_nt: TGTGCCAGTAGTACCGGGACAGCTTTTAATGAGCAGTTCTTC
d_call: TRBD2; v_call: TRBV27; j_call: TRBJ2-1; clone_size: -; cdr3_aa: CASSSLGTGGYNEQFF; cdr3_nt: TGTGCCAGCAGTTCCCTAGGGACGGGGGGTTACAATGAGCAGTTCTTC
d_call: -; v_call: TRBV11-2; j_call: TRBJ1-2; clone_size: few; cdr3_aa: CASSQTGSNNYGYTF; cdr3_nt: TGTGCCAGCAGTCAAACAGGGTCTAACAACTATGGCTACACCTTC
d_call: -; v_call: TRBV5-4; j_call: TRBJ1-2; clone_size: -; cdr3_aa: CASRPRENYGYTF; cdr3_nt: TGTGCCAGTAGACCGAGGGAAAACTATGGCTACACCTTC
d_call: TRBD1; v_call: TRBV6-6; j_call: TRBJ1-2; clone_size: once; cdr3_aa: CASSYSRDREGYTF; cdr3_nt: TGTGCCAGCAGTTACTCTCGGGACAGGGAAGGCTACACCTTC
d_call: -; v_call: TRBV11-2; j_call: TRBJ1-4; clone_size: -; cdr3_aa: CASSLLQGSEKLFF; cdr3_nt: TGTGCCAGCAGCTTACTACAGGGAAGCGAAAAACTGTTTTTT
d_call: -; v_call: TRBV18; j_call: TRBJ1-4; clone_size: -; cdr3_aa: CASSHPTDPGDEKLFF; cdr3_nt: TGTGCCAGCTCACACCCGACAGACCCAGGGGATGAAAAACTGTTTTTT
d_call: -; v_call: TRBV18; j_call: TRBJ1-1; clone_size: -; cdr3_aa: CASSPPSGGTEAFF; cdr3_nt: TGTGCCAGCTCCCCTCCGTCGGGTGGCACTGAAGCTTTCTTT
d_call: TRBD2; v_call: TRBV27; j_call: TRBJ2-2; clone_size: -; cdr3_aa: CASSLGGGRGSGELFF; cdr3_nt: TGTGCCAGCAGTTTAGGGGGTGGGAGGGGCTCCGGGGAGCTGTTTTTT
d_call: TRBD1; v_call: TRBV6-1; j_call: TRBJ1-3; clone_size: -; cdr3_aa: CASRPPGQAGNTIYF; cdr3_nt: TGTGCCAGCAGGCCACCGGGACAGGCTGGAAACACCATATATTTT
d_call: -; v_call: TRBV5-1; j_call: TRBJ2-3; clone_size: -; cdr3_aa: CASSRDSDTQYF; cdr3_nt: TGCGCCAGTTCCCGAGATTCAGATACGCAGTATTTT
d_call: -; v_call: TRBV28; j_call: TRBJ2-2; clone_size: -; cdr3_aa: CASSSNRNTGELFF; cdr3_nt: TGTGCCAGCAGTTCTAACAGGAACACCGGGGAGCTGTTTTTT
d_call: -; v_call: TRBV3-1/TRBV3-2; j_call: TRBJ2-3; clone_size: -; cdr3_aa: CASSLGGVSTDTQYF; cdr3_nt: TGTGCCAGCAGCCTAGGGGGGGTCAGCACAGATACGCAGTATTTT
d_call: -; v_call: TRBV7-2; j_call: TRBJ2-3; clone_size: -; cdr3_aa: CASSLVWPGADTQYF; cdr3_nt: TGTGCCAGCAGCTTAGTGTGGCCAGGCGCAGATACGCAGTATTTT
d_call: TRBD2; v_call: TRBV6-6; j_call: TRBJ2-1; clone_size: -; cdr3_aa: CASSPEGLAGPYNEQFF; cdr3_nt: TGTGCCAGCAGTCCTGAAGGACTAGCGGGACCCTACAATGAGCAGTTCTTC